This T cell receptor (beta chain) was recorded in a study of vaccination effects on CD4 cells after COVID-19. On the study more broadly: Two recovered convalescent patients were sampled 16 days and one week pre-vaccination.

For this clone: Its antigen is as yet unknown.

Per the germline V gene, CDR1 is SGDLS and CDR2 is YYNGEE. The junction had 9 bases not matched to a gene; V was cut back by 3 bases and J by 6 bases. The CDR3 spans 16 residues. Sequencing was performed with immunoSEQ multiplex PCR; in TCRdb, only in-frame clones are kept and a portion is missing. The repertoire holds around 47,000 clones, with under 80% as singletons. ViraFEST assay sequencing came after antigen-specific CD4+ T cells were expanded with viral peptide pools. The culture ran for roughly 10 days before CD4+ T cells were isolated. The person had PCR-confirmed SARS-CoV-2 infection between March and December 2020.

This sequence joins TRBV9 and TRBJ2-1, with 10 bases that match TRBD2. Specimen: CD4+ T cells from PBMCs cultured with a peptide pool, collected before COVID-19 vaccination. The clonotype comes from a human donor who had a prior SARS-CoV-2 infection. The CDR3 is CASSGGSSGRANEQFF. CDR3 bases: TGTGCCAGCAGCGGGGGGTCCAGCGGGAGGGCCAATGAGCAGTTCTTC.